This T cell receptor beta chain was recovered during a study of T cells in tuberculosis. Points from the study as a whole: Active tuberculosis TCR-alpha repertoires lay closer to GMM-specific TCRs than IGRA-negative controls, suggesting clonal expansion. GEM motif frequencies gave more than 65% accuracy; the GMM repertoire gave about 87%.

The germline gives CDR1 SGHNT, CDR2 YYREEE (reference sequence). This CDR3 region has 15 residues. The ends lost 4 bases at V and 3 bases at J; junction bases unmatched: 6. Repertoires were generated with immunoSEQ multiplex PCR, while TCRdb's copy carries only in-frame clones and drops some. The sample has fewer than 35,000 clones; roughly 95% are singletons. Notes on this clone: Its cognate antigen is unknown.

The specimen sequenced was PBMCs. This receptor was identified in a donor aged 10-29 years with latent tuberculosis or without tuberculosis infection. V gene TRBV5-4 combines with J gene TRBJ1-2, with 10 nucleotides matching TRBD1. CDR3 loop: CASSGTGAVDYGYTF. CDR3 DNA sequence: TGTGCCAGCAGCGGGACAGGGGCAGTTGACTATGGCTACACCTTC.